These 22 T cell receptor beta chains were all obtained from the same sample, sequenced in a study of cytomegalovirus exposure and HLA in healthy donors. Primers included in the PCR were 60 Vbeta and 13 Jbeta primers. Clones were sequenced by immunoSEQ multiplex PCR, and TCRdb holds only the in-frame ones, with some missing. The sample lists 65,000 to 100,000 clones, more than 60% seen once, with about 2.2% in the top ten. The material sequenced was PBMCs. These TCRs come from a man in his forties or fifties in good health and CMV-seronegative.

This clone was seen a handful of times. This rearrangement joins TRBV10-1 to TRBJ1-4; D remains unclear. This CDR3 region has 14 residues. V lost 2 bases and J 5 bases, leaving 9 bases between the germline ends. Germline CDR1 WNHNN, CDR2 SYGVQD (reference sequence). Here the CDR3 reads CASSEEAQNEKLFF. CDR3 DNA: TGCGCCAGCAGTGAGGAGGCGCAGAATGAAAAACTGTTTTTT.

The chain has TRBV7-2 and TRBJ1-1; D is unresolved. Germline V gene sequence: CDR1 SGHTA, CDR2 FQGNSA. V lost 6 bases, J lost 0 bases, and 8 bases lay in between. The length of the CDR3 is 13 residues. CDR3 amino acids: CASSGYMNTEAFF. The CDR3 DNA reads as TGTGCCAGCAGTGGTTACATGAACACTGAAGCTTTCTTT.

The chain joins TRBV12-1 to TRBJ2-4; the table names TRBD2, a call not compared with the DNA. TRBV12-1 is tagged as a pseudogene. The CDR3 is 18 amino acids. CDR3 coding DNA: TGTGCCATCAGCCTCGGACGGACTAGCGGGAGAGGCAAAAACATTCAGTACTTC. Translation gives CAISLGRTSGRGKNIQYF.

The genes are TRBV5-6 and TRBJ2-3; D perhaps matches TRBD1 (5 bases). Germline CDR1 and CDR2: SGHDT and YYEEEE. This CDR3 is 15 amino acids long. V was clipped by 4 bases and J by 3 bases, with 15 bases between them. CDR3 protein: CASSLTRVGTDTQYF. Written as DNA, the CDR3 is TGTGCCAGCAGCCTGACCAGGGTGGGAACAGATACGCAGTATTTT.

This rearrangement joins TRBV25-1 to TRBJ1-2; TRBD1 agrees at 7 bases. With V trimmed by 4 bases and J by 2 bases, 7 bases remained unmatched. This CDR3 region has 15 residues. The germline V gene encodes CDR1 MGHDK and CDR2 SYGVNS. The CDR3, as DNA: TGTGCCAGCAGTGGACGGGACAGCAAGAACTATGGCTACACCTTC. Its protein product is CASSGRDSKNYGYTF.

This chain connects TRBV6-5 to TRBJ1-1; a weak D match, TRBD1 (5 bases). The germline V gene encodes CDR1 MNHEY and CDR2 SVGAGI. This CDR3 contains 15 residues. With 4 bases removed from V and 3 bases from J, the gap between germline ends came to 15 bases. The CDR3, as DNA: TGTGCCAGCAGTTTCGACCAGGGTTCTGACACTGAAGCTTTCTTT. This codes for CASSFDQGSDTEAFF.

This chain uses TRBV29-1 with TRBJ2-2; TRBD1 matches at 7 bases. CDR1 and CDR2 (germline): SQVTM, ANQGSEA. The length of the CDR3 is 13 residues. V shed 5 bases, J shed 2 bases, and the junction held 2 bases outside the gene matches. CDR3: CSVRDSNTGELFF. CDR3 DNA: TGCAGCGTTAGGGACAGCAACACCGGGGAGCTGTTTTTT.

This clone was observed a few times. The chain uses TRBV29-1 and TRBJ1-2; D may be TRBD1 (5 bases). Germline V gives CDR1 SQVTM, CDR2 ANQGSEA. This CDR3 has 14 residues. Trimming took 7 bases from V and 2 from J, leaving 17 bases between them. Here the CDR3 reads CSAARLTANYGYTF. Written as DNA, the CDR3 is TGCAGCGCCGCTCGTCTGACAGCAAACTATGGCTACACCTTC. The full variable domain, with the rest looked up from reference TRBV29-1 and TRBJ1-2, is SAVISQKPSRDICQRGTSLTIQCQVDSQVTMMFWYRQQPGQSLTLIATANQGSEATYESGFVIDKFPISRPNLTFSTLTVSNMSPEDSSIYLCSAARLTANYGYTFGSGTRLTVV.

This rearrangement joins TRBV6-6 to TRBJ1-5; 7 positions match TRBD1. The CDR3 totals 15 residues. Germline CDR1 reads MNHNY; CDR2 reads SVGAGI (reference sequence). V shed 7 bases, J shed 7 bases, and the junction held 13 bases outside the gene matches. The CDR3 region is CASTSSGGGRQPQHF. As DNA, the CDR3 is TGTGCCAGCACCAGCTCAGGGGGTGGACGACAGCCCCAGCATTTT.

The V call is TRBV28, the J call TRBJ2-5; 11 bases are a match to TRBD1. Germline values: CDR1 MDHEN, CDR2 SYDVKM. The length of the CDR3 is 18 residues. Unmatched junction bases numbered 16, after V lost 6 bases and J lost 4 bases. CDR3 protein: CASSTSGTGGLTRETQYF. CDR3 in DNA: TGTGCCAGCAGCACCTCCGGGACAGGGGGACTTACTCGAGAGACCCAGTACTTC.

This chain joins TRBV6-1 and TRBJ1-6; TRBD1 matches at 8 bases. J lost 8 bases, V lost 3 bases, and 9 bases had no gene match. The length of the CDR3 is 16 residues. Germline V gene data show CDR1 as MNHNS and CDR2 as SASEGT. This chain's CDR3 is CASSDRGQVEYSPLHF. DNA of the CDR3: TGTGCCAGCAGTGATCGGGGACAGGTGGAGTATTCACCCCTCCACTTT.

The chain combines TRBV5-1 with TRBJ2-1, with TRBD2 identical over 13 bases. V gave up 5 bases and J gave up 6 bases; unmatched junction bases: 8. Germline V gene data show CDR1 as SGHRS and CDR2 as YFSETQ. The CDR3 consists of 16 residues. CDR3 protein: CASSFGLAGVRNEQFF. The CDR3 nucleotides read TGCGCCAGCAGTTTCGGACTAGCGGGAGTTCGCAATGAGCAGTTCTTC.

This clone showed up just once. The chain recombines TRBV11-2 with TRBJ1-5, with 8 bases identical to TRBD1. The CDR3 totals 15 residues. Trimming took 1 base from V and 9 from J; bases not matched to a gene: 8. In germline, CDR1 is SGHAT, CDR2 FQNNGV. The DNA for the CDR3 is TGTGCCAGCAGCTTAGGCCCGACAGGGGAGTGGCCCCAGCATTTT. Translating it yields CASSLGPTGEWPQHF.

V gene TRBV6-6 combines with J gene TRBJ2-3; 9 bases align to TRBD2. The CDR3 covers 16 residues. After removal of 8 bases from V and 5 bases from J, the junction contained 14 bases not matched to a gene. Germline assignment: CDR1 MNHNY and CDR2 SVGAGI (reference sequence). The CDR3 region is CASVASGVGVGDTQYF. The CDR3 DNA follows: TGTGCCAGCGTCGCTAGCGGGGTTGGAGTAGGAGATACGCAGTATTTT.

The CDR3 loop reads CASSFGGAAGELFF. CDR3 sequence (DNA): TGTGCCAGCAGTTTCGGGGGGGCGGCCGGGGAGCTGTTTTTT. The chain joins TRBV27 to TRBJ2-2; 8 nucleotides align to TRBD2. V was pared by 3 bases and J by 6 bases, with 3 bases of the junction left unmatched. Germline CDR1 reads MNHEY; CDR2 reads SMNVEV (reference sequence). The CDR3 has 14 residues.

This clone was seen a handful of times. The gene calls are TRBV6-4 and TRBJ2-3; 8 nucleotides line up with TRBD2. The trim removed 3 bases at V and 1 base at J, leaving 0 bases unmatched. This CDR3 is 14 amino acids long. The germline V gene has CDR1 MRHNA and CDR2 SNTAGT. This chain's CDR3 is CASSERGGTDTQYF. The DNA for the CDR3 is TGTGCCAGCAGTGAGCGGGGGGGCACAGATACGCAGTATTTT.

This clone has only a few counts. The V gene is TRBV7-8, the J gene TRBJ2-7; D possibly corresponds to TRBD2 (8 bases). This CDR3 region has 15 residues. V shed 5 bases and J shed 5 bases, with 19 bases lying between them. Per germline, CDR1 SGHVS and CDR2 FQNEAQ. Here the CDR3 DNA reads TGTGCCAGCAGCCCCCGGGAGGGCAGGGGGGACGAGCAGTACTTC. Encoded protein: CASSPREGRGDEQYF. Full variable domain (remainder filled in from reference TRBV7-8 and TRBJ2-7): GAGVSQSPRYKVAKRGQDVALRCDPISGHVSLFWYQQALGQGPEFLTYFQNEAQLDKSGLPSDRFFAERPEGSVSTLKIQRTQQEDSAVYLCASSPREGRGDEQYFGPGTRLTVT.

This clone was observed a few times. The chain combines TRBV5-1 with TRBJ1-1; D uncertain. V lost 0 bases and J 0 bases, leaving 12 bases between the germline ends. Germline V gene sequence: CDR1 SGHRS, CDR2 YFSETQ. This CDR3 contains 16 residues. CDR3 nucleotide sequence: TGCGCCAGCAGCTTGGATCTTGGGAGCCTGAACACTGAAGCTTTCTTT. It codes for CASSLDLGSLNTEAFF.

This chain uses TRBV28 with TRBJ1-4, with no clear D. The CDR3 extends over 14 amino acids. Per the germline V gene, CDR1 is MDHEN and CDR2 is SYDVKM. V was shortened by 1 base and J by 8 bases, with 11 bases between the two germline ends. CDR3 in amino acids: CASSLLTPGEKLFF. The CDR3 DNA sequence: TGTGCCAGCAGTTTATTGACTCCGGGGGAAAAACTGTTTTTT.

In DNA, the CDR3 is TGTGCCAGCAGCGTGCTTGGGCTAGCGGGGGCCTTAGATACGCAGTATTTT. Its protein product is CASSVLGLAGALDTQYF. The chain has TRBV9 and TRBJ2-3; 10 bases are shared with TRBD2. The CDR3 is made up of 17 amino acids. With V trimmed by 2 bases and J by 5 bases, 11 bases remained unmatched. Per the germline V gene, CDR1 is SGDLS and CDR2 is YYNGEE.

This clone was counted once. The J gene is TRBJ1-2, the V gene TRBV19; the D is unclear. The V end was cut by 5 bases, the J end by 6 bases, with 13 bases between. The CDR3 consists of 13 residues. The V gene's germline CDR1 is LNHDA and CDR2 SQIVND (reference sequence). CDR3 loop: CASSVWGDDGYTF. The CDR3 DNA is TGTGCCAGTAGTGTCTGGGGAGACGATGGCTACACCTTC. Using reference TRBV19 and TRBJ1-2 for the parts outside the CDR3, the full variable domain is DGGITQSPKYLFRKEGQNVTLSCEQNLNHDAMYWYRQDPGQGLRLIYYSQIVNDFQKGDIAEGYSVSREKKESFPLTVTSAQKNPTAFYLCASSVWGDDGYTFGSGTRLTVV.

This clone has more than one count but fewer than ten. This chain joins TRBV6-1 and TRBJ2-7; a weak D match, TRBD2 (5 bases). Trimming removed 5 bases at V and 1 base at J, with 9 bases between. The V gene's germline CDR1 is MNHNS and CDR2 SASEGT. This CDR3 spans 13 amino acids. The CDR3 loop reads CASSSEGSYEQYF. CDR3 bases: TGTGCCAGCAGTTCAGAGGGATCCTACGAGCAGTACTTC.